This TCR beta chain was sequenced during a study of monozygotic twins with inflammatory bowel disease (dated by TCRdb to the late 2010s). About the full investigation: In total, roughly 30 monozygotic twin pairs made up the full study: 19 Danish pairs, all IBD-discordant, plus nine German pairs, of which four were IBD-concordant and five were IBD-discordant. The search for disease-associated traits relied mainly on comparing IBD patients with their genetically identical healthy co-twins within discordant pairs. Each individual had, on average, about 151 000 unique TCRalpha sequences and 181 000 unique TCRbeta sequences available for analysis.

An approximately 2.5 ml peripheral blood sample was drawn into PAXgene tubes per donor and stored at -80°C. Without T cell sorting, total RNA was isolated from whole blood using the PAXgene blood miRNA kit on an automated QIAcube. Peripheral blood from monozygotic twin pairs, either concordant or discordant for inflammatory bowel disease, underwent deep TCRalpha and TCRbeta repertoire profiling that used unique molecular barcoding. Smoking habits were recorded for all twin pairs, and each individual was classified as a current, former or never smoker. CDR1 MGHRA and CDR2 YSYEKL were looked up in the germline V gene. The CDR3 sequence holds 17 residues, the cysteine and phenylalanine included. Only the protein is on record. Libraries came from 5' RACE. For each TCR library, around 4,000 ng of total RNA was used. cDNA was synthesized with SMARTScribe reverse transcriptase in eight separate reactions per sample. Unique molecular identifiers containing a 6-nucleotide sample barcode were introduced through template switching during cDNA synthesis. Amplification of TCRalpha and TCRbeta cDNA involved two nested PCRs of approximately 16 and 9 cycles, and each PCR was followed by bead purification. Before amplification, the cDNA was treated with uracil DNA-glycosylase and purified using the QIAquick PCR purification kit. The second PCR added Illumina TruSeq-compatible adapters along with sample-specific barcodes. TapeStation and Qubit were used to check library quality and concentration, and 4.5 to 6.5 ng of each library was pooled. Sequencing of the pooled libraries was done on an Illumina HiSeq2500 single-index Rapid Run using custom sequencing primers and 2 x 100 bp reads. In the paper's pipeline: MiGEC version 1.2.6 was used for UMI-based consensus assembly to correct PCR and sequencing errors. V(D)J alignment, clonotype assembly and CDR3 extraction were performed with MiXCR version 2.1.1. To normalise gene usage, clonotype sharing and MAIT/NKT TCR abundance, the analysis used the top 1000, 10 000 and 20 000 clonotypes per sample. Diversity was computed as the inverse Simpson index with the vegan R package after downsampling to 27 000 UMIs. Paired Mann-Whitney U tests were applied to discordant twin pairs, and Benjamini-Hochberg correction was used for multiple testing. TCRdb reanalyzed the reads, keeping one entry per CDR3 protein sequence and omitting DNA. The V and J calls reflect TCRdb's pipeline rather than the authors' work. In this sample's table one finds about 330,000 distinct CDR3 sequences. The ten largest clones represent 2% to 2.5% of the sample.

Details on this clonotype: Its antigen target is currently unknown.

What the authors observed across the whole study: The analysis was unable to tell different T cell subtypes apart. Measured by the inverse Simpson index, TCRbeta repertoire diversity was lower in IBD patients than in their healthy co-twins. Differing immunosuppressive treatments among patients may have added background noise and inter-individual variability to the repertoires. Concordant and discordant twins showed no difference in repertoire similarity, possibly because of limited statistical power. The results gave no support for a single strong signal or clonotype linked to IBD. IBD patients shared fewer clonotypes with other individuals than healthy twins did, most markedly in patients showing signs of disease activity.

This chain is built from TRBV4-1 and TRBJ1-5; the TCRdb call, TRBD1, lacks DNA for checking. The sample consisted of blood. The TCR originated in a human donor with ulcerative colitis or Crohn's disease, or a healthy co-twin of an affected twin (not recorded which). The CDR3 protein is CASSQGLDRGLGQPQHF.